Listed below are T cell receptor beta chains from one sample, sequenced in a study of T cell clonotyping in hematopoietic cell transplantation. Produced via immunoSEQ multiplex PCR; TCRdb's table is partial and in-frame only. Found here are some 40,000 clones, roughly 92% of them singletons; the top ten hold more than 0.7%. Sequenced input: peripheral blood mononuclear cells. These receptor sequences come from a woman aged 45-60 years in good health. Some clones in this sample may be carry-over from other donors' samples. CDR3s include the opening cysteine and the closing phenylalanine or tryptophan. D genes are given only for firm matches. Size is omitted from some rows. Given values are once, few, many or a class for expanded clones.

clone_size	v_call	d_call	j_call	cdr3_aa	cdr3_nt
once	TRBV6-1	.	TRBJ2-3	CASSVGPSTDTQYF	TGTGCCAGCAGTGTAGGGCCTAGCACAGATACGCAGTATTTT
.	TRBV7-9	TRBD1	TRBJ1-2	CASSLTGGDGYTF	TGTGCCAGCAGCTTGACAGGGGGAGATGGCTACACCTTC
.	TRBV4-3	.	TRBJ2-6	CASSLGYPSSGANVLTF	TGCGCCAGCAGCCTTGGCTATCCGAGCTCTGGGGCCAACGTCCTGACTTTC
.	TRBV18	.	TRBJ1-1	CASSLLGPPMNTEAFF	TGTGCCAGCTCACTCCTGGGACCGCCCATGAACACTGAAGCTTTCTTT
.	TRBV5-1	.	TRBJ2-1	CASSLGALSSYNEQFF	TGCGCCAGCAGCCTCGGGGCCCTTAGCTCCTACAATGAGCAGTTCTTC
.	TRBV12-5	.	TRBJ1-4	CASALGGSDLRHYEKLFF	TGTGCTAGTGCCCTGGGTGGGAGTGACCTGCGACATTATGAAAAACTGTTTTTT
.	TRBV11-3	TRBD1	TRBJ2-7	CASSMGQGVYEQYF	TGTGCCAGCAGCATGGGACAGGGGGTCTACGAGCAGTACTTC
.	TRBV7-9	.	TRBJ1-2	CASSFELVQEDYGYTF	TGTGCCAGCAGCTTCGAGTTGGTACAGGAGGACTATGGCTACACCTTC
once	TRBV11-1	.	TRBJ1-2	CASSPNRGTNSRWTF	TGTGCCAGCAGCCCAAACCGGGGAACAAACTCCCGGTGGACCTTC
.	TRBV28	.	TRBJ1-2	CASSLGGRDNQNYGYTF	TGTGCCAGCAGTTTAGGAGGTAGGGACAACCAGAACTATGGCTACACCTTC
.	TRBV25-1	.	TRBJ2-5	CASGGPGSQYF	TGTGCCAGCGGGGGACCTGGGTCCCAGTACTTC
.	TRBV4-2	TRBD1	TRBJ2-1	CASSHRAGQGNGGNEQFF	TGTGCCAGCAGCCACCGGGCGGGACAGGGAAACGGGGGCAATGAGCAGTTCTTC
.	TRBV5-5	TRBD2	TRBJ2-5	CASSLALAGGPVQETQYF	TGTGCCAGCAGCTTGGCCCTAGCGGGGGGGCCGGTCCAAGAGACCCAGTACTTC
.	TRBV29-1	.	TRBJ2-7	CSAALSGSYEQYF	TGCAGCGCTGCCCTGTCGGGCTCCTACGAGCAGTACTTC
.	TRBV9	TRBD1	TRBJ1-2	CASSVVEGARGYGYTF	TGTGCCAGCAGCGTAGTCGAGGGGGCGCGTGGCTATGGCTACACCTTC
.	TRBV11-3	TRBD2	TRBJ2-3	CASSLRKRGFTDTQYF	TGTGCCAGCAGCCTCCGTAAGCGGGGGTTTACAGATACGCAGTATTTT
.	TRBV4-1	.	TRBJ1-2	CASSTNPGTSNYGYTF	TGCGCCAGCAGTACAAACCCCGGGACTTCTAACTATGGCTACACCTTC
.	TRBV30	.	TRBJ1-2	CAWRELLGYTF	TGTGCCTGGAGAGAACTACTTGGCTACACCTTC
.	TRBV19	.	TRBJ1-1	CASRPVTGTANTEAFF	TGTGCCAGTAGACCCGTGACCGGGACGGCCAACACTGAAGCTTTCTTT
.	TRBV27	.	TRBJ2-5	CASSRTYQETQYF	TGTGCCAGCAGTAGGACCTATCAAGAGACCCAGTACTTC
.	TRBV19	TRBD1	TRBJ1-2	CASSIQGVTYGYTF	TGTGCCAGTAGTATTCAGGGGGTCACCTATGGCTACACCTTC
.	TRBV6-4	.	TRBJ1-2	CASSEEAGLPGFFF	TGTGCCAGCAGTGAGGAGGCGGGCCTCCCGGGATTCTTCTTC
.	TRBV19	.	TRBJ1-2	CASSIMARGYGYTF	TGTGCCAGTAGTATCATGGCCAGGGGCTATGGCTACACCTTC
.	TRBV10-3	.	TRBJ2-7	CAISTSEFENEQYF	TGTGCCATCAGTACCTCAGAATTTGAGAACGAGCAGTACTTC
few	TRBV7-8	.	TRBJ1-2	CASSSSRARLGYTF	TGTGCCAGCAGCTCCTCCAGGGCAAGGCTGGGCTACACCTTC
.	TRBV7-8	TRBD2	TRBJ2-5	CASSLAGGRQETQYF	TGTGCCAGCAGTCTAGCGGGGGGGAGACAAGAGACCCAGTACTTC
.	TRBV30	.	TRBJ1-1	CAWSLRLSHEGAFF	TGTGCCTGGAGCCTCAGGTTATCTCACGAGGGAGCTTTCTTT
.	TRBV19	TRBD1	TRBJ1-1	CASRTGVMNTEAFF	TGTGCCAGTCGGACAGGAGTCATGAACACTGAAGCTTTCTTT
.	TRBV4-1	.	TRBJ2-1	CASSQPPTGSSYNEQFF	TGCGCCAGCAGCCAACCCCCGACGGGCAGCTCCTACAATGAGCAGTTCTTC
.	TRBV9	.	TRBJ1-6	CASTQTWASNSPLHF	TGTGCCAGCACCCAAACCTGGGCCTCTAATTCACCCCTCCACTTT
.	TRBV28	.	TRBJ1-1	CASSLGGEMNTEAFF	TGTGCCAGCAGTTTAGGCGGCGAGATGAACACTGAAGCTTTCTTT
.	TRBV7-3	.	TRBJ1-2	CASSLDSGASGYTF	TGTGCCAGCAGCTTAGACTCAGGCGCATCTGGCTACACCTTC
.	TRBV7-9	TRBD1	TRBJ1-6	CASSPQGGHNSPLHF	TGTGCCAGCAGCCCGCAGGGGGGGCATAATTCACCCCTCCACTTT
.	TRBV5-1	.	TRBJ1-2	CASSLILGGGYTF	TGCGCCAGCAGCTTGATCCTGGGGGGTGGCTACACCTTC
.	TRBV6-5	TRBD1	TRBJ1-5	CASGYRGSNQPQHF	TGTGCCAGCGGTTACAGGGGTAGCAATCAGCCCCAGCATTTT
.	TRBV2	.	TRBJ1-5	CASSSRDSNQPQHF	TGTGCCAGCAGCTCACGGGATAGCAATCAGCCCCAGCATTTT
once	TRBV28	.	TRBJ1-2	CASSSERGGYTF	TGTGCCAGCAGTTCCGAACGGGGCGGCTACACCTTC
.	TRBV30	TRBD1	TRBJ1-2	CAWSAWTGRYTF	TGTGCCTGGAGTGCATGGACAGGCCGCTACACCTTC
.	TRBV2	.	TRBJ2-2	CASSELIGTGELFF	TGTGCCAGCAGTGAGCTAATAGGCACCGGGGAGCTGTTTTTT
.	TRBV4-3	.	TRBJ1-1	CASSQEGNQNTEAFF	TGCGCCAGCAGCCAAGAGGGCAACCAGAACACTGAAGCTTTCTTT
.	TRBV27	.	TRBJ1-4	CASSFSQEGFNEKLFF	TGTGCCAGCAGTTTCTCGCAGGAGGGTTTTAATGAAAAACTGTTTTTT
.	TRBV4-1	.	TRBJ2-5	CASSQVKGLETQYF	TGCGCCAGCAGCCAAGTAAAGGGGTTGGAGACCCAGTACTTC
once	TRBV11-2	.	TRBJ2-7	CASSLPTDPAYEQYF	TGTGCCAGCAGCTTACCAACAGACCCAGCCTACGAGCAGTACTTC
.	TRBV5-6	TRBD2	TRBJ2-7	CASSFTGTSRSQQYF	TGTGCCAGCAGCTTTACCGGGACTAGTAGATCTCAGCAGTACTTC
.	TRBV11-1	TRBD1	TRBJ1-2	CASSLSSGQGNGYTF	TGTGCCAGCAGCTTAAGTTCGGGACAGGGGAATGGCTACACCTTC
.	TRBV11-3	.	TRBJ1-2	CVSSLGSLYYGYTF	TGTGTCAGCAGCTTAGGCAGTTTATACTATGGCTACACCTTC
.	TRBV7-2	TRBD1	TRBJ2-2	CASRQTGGSTGELFF	TGTGCCAGCAGGCAAACAGGGGGGAGCACCGGGGAGCTGTTTTTT
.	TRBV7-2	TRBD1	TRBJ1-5	CASSASGTGADQPQHF	TGTGCCAGCAGCGCCTCCGGGACAGGGGCCGATCAGCCCCAGCATTTT
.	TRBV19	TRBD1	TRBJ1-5	CASSTNRDSLSLHF	TGTGCCAGTAGTACAAACCGGGACAGTCTTTCGTTGCATTTT
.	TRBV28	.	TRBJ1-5	CASRPLGTPSNQPQHF	TGTGCCAGCAGACCTCTTGGGACACCTAGCAATCAGCCCCAGCATTTT
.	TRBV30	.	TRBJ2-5	CAWSGRETQYF	TGTGCCTGGAGCGGCAGGGAGACCCAGTACTTC
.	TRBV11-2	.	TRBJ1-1	CASSSARRNTEAFF	TGTGCCAGCAGCTCGGCTAGGAGGAACACTGAAGCTTTCTTT